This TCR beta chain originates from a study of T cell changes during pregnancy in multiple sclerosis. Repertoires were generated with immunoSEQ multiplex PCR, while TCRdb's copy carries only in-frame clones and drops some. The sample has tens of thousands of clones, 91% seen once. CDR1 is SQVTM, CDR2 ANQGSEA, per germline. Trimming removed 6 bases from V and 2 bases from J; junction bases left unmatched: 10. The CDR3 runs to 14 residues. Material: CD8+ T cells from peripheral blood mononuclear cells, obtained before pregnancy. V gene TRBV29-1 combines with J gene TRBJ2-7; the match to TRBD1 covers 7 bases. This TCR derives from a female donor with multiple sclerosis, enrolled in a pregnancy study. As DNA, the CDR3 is TGCAGCGTCGCCGGGACAGCCGCCACCTACGAGCAGTACTTC. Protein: CSVAGTAATYEQYF.